The present entry profiles one T cell receptor (beta chain) with its context. Its antigen is unknown. No clone much larger than this one lies a single base away; base qualities are absent. Receptor amplification or capture employed the immunoSEQ multiplex PCR assay. For the multiplex PCR, a mixture combining 60 forward primers for TCR Vbeta segments and 13 reverse primers for TCR Jbeta segments was used. The CDR3 region of rearranged TCR beta genes was amplified from genomic DNA with a multiplex PCR assay. The amplified TCR beta libraries were sequenced on the Illumina HiSeq System as 87-base-pair reads. Turning to the authors' computational methods: A later analysis tallied 70 million to 100 million unique TCR beta chains across the 666 repertoires, and 10 million to 11 million of those chains were shared by two or more donors. Raw reads were error-corrected and collapsed into unique sequences with a nearest-neighbor algorithm that merged closely related sequences to remove PCR and sequencing errors. CDR3 sequences were aligned to IMGT reference sequences to assign V, D and J gene segments. For a sequence to be retained, a match of at least six nucleotides to both a V gene segment and a J gene segment was required. A rearrangement was called productive if the CDR3 had no stop codons and remained in frame with V and J, and every other rearrangement was called non-productive. CDR3 was defined by IMGT convention, running from the second conserved V-encoded cysteine to the conserved J-encoded phenylalanine. The earlier analysis of roughly 590 of the donors excluded any sequence lacking an unambiguous match to a single V gene segment. An earlier analysis of a few hundred of the donors called V segments functional above 56.7% productive rearrangements and segregating when the between-donor standard deviation exceeded 5%. A statistical classification framework was built to diagnose cytomegalovirus status from the catalog of TCR beta chain sequences. A later analysis assigned V and J genes by comparing TCR nucleotide sequences with IMGT/GENE-DB human TR gene sequences. Using the TCRdist pipeline, a later analysis assigned CDR3 sequences along with most-parsimonious VDJ recombination scenarios. In a later analysis, each TCR beta chain was defined by its CDR3 amino acid sequence together with its V-gene family, and reads without a unique V-gene family were excluded. To address suspected cross-contamination and a sequencing artifact, a later analysis removed around 590 highly shared, low-generation-probability nucleotide sequences. A later analysis calculated a clonal expansion index for each public chain from normalized within-repertoire ranks of inferred template counts. A later analysis computed generation probabilities with a VDJ recombination model fitted to out-of-frame rearrangements, and checked the results against IGoR. A later analysis scored TCR-TCR, TCR-HLA and TCR-CMV co-occurrence with hypergeometric tests, applying a repertoire-size bias correction to TCR pairs. False discovery rates were estimated in a later analysis by permuting HLA or CMV assignments 20 times. In a later analysis, co-occurring TCRs were grouped using DBSCAN, and TCRdist sequence similarity was added for clustering within HLA-allele-positive subsets. Repertoires with fewer than 30,000 or more than 120,000 public chains were left out of co-occurrence clustering, as were four to six repertoires with anomalous nucleotide sharing. Not all clones reach the TCRdb copy of this immuneACCESS table, which keeps in-frame sequences only. Checked studies attribute under half of the gap to unresolved V genes and leave the rest unexplained. V and J calls and clone size are as listed in that table; D and trimming were resolved from the DNA. The sample contains approximately 87,000 clones, 65% to 90% of them found a single time. Clones ranked in the top ten supply over 4% of the sample.

CDR1 and CDR2 were assigned from the germline V gene as SGHRS and YFSETQ. Inclusive of the bounding cysteine and phenylalanine, the CDR3 is 14 residues long. The DNA shown is the 42-base CDR3, in frame from base 1. Trimming removed 5 bases from V and 0 bases from J; the gene matches leave 4 bases unexplained. This sample is part of a study of cytomegalovirus exposure and HLA in healthy donors (dated by TCRdb to between 2016 and 2019). About the investigation overall: An earlier analysis of several hundred of the donors reported 250 to 350 Gb of sequence data and 100 million to 130 million unique TCR beta sequences from 150 million to 200 million T cells. Around 320 gigabases of sequencing data and approximately 85 million unique TCR sequences were included in an early release covering about 700 HLA-typed donors. The genetic ancestry cluster associated with self-reported Caucasian donors included 81% of the roughly 410 genotyped donors. The study aimed to test whether signatures of past pathogen exposure could be identified by cataloging public T cell receptors. The study used immunosequencing to profile the T cell repertoires of approximately 640 subjects and linked those repertoires to cytomegalovirus serostatus. In addition to the first cohort of approximately 650 subjects, a separate validation cohort of approximately 110 different subjects was used. The study combined high-throughput TCR immunosequencing, statistical association of individual TCRs with disease status, and machine learning to predict cytomegalovirus infection status. A later analysis re-analyzed previously published TCR beta repertoires from 666 donors and added high-resolution HLA genotyping to study TCR occurrence patterns. Rather than using new phenotypic data, the later analysis identified candidate immune exposures from TCR beta sequences and from how often those sequences occurred across donors. An earlier analysis of 500 to 650 of the donors applied high-throughput TCR beta sequencing to assess whether each TCR beta V gene segment acted as functional or pseudogenic. Donor age, sex, ethnicity and CMV serostatus were collected together with the repertoire data. A later genetic analysis used genome-wide SNP genotypes for about three fifths of the 666 donors, treating that subset as a discovery cohort. All discovery cohort repertoires had been generated using a single sequencing platform. Class I and class II HLA loci were covered by the typing at four-digit resolution. Typing coverage differed by locus: A, B, C, DRB1 and DQB1 were typed in roughly 620-630 donors, DQA1 in about 500, DPA1 in approximately 600, and DPB1 in approximately 450. Because of strong linkage in the cohort, roughly five DR-DQ haplotypes were treated as single units for association and clustering. Among roughly 400 genotyped donors of the cohort, an average of approximately 240,000 unique TCR beta nucleotide sequences were sequenced per donor, around 18% of them non-productive.

In total, about 650 healthy bone marrow donors made up the cohort. At the time of sampling, all cohort members were nominally healthy, though unrecorded immune exposures were likely present. The donor tested CMV seropositive, placing the donor among the 250 to 300 seropositive members of the cohort. Each donor provided a peripheral blood sample, and peripheral blood mononuclear cells were used for TCR beta sequencing. The Qiagen DNeasy Blood Extraction Kit was used to extract genomic DNA from the blood cell samples. General findings and caveats noted by the study authors: This cohort had only TCR beta chains sequenced, and the lack of alpha or paired-chain data limited which features could be detected. In a later analysis, several top co-occurrence clusters were reported to appear linked to parvovirus B19, influenza, CMV and Epstein-Barr virus. Sequencing depth was assumed to be roughly uniform across donors in the presence/absence analyses, though that assumption may not hold. In a later analysis, HLA-associated TCR beta chains showed more clonal expansion and lower generation probabilities than non-associated chains that were equally common. It was suggested by the authors that the approach could potentially be generalized to other disease states and immunological phenotypes. Cytomegalovirus status was reported to be diagnosed by the classifier with high specificity and sensitivity in both the original and validation cohorts. Some IMGT-functional V segments, including TRBV6-2 and TRBV6-3, could not be distinguished by the 87-base-pair reads and were therefore excluded. Most TCR sequences were observed very rarely across donors, whereas some public TCRs were present in many individuals. Because counts were too low, about 17 rarely observed V segments, including chromosome 9 orphons, were excluded from the earlier analysis of several hundred of the donors. Compared with the roughly 670-donor mean, donors in an Asian-associated ancestry cluster had fewer N-insertions in productive TCRs, according to a later genetic analysis. Correlated functional status among segregating V segments might be attributable to linkage disequilibrium, but an unknown experimental factor could not be ruled out. In the study, around 150 TCR beta chains were listed as associated with cytomegalovirus. In vitro tests confirmed that three of the cytomegalovirus-associated TCR beta chains recognize cytomegalovirus antigens. According to a later analysis, TCR association rates differed among HLA loci, with DRB1 alleles showing the most associated TCRs and HLA-C alleles showing the fewest. A later analysis associated 17,000 or so TCR beta sequences with specific HLA alleles at a false discovery rate of 0.05. When HLA alleles, especially DR and DQ, strongly co-occurred, TCR associations were difficult to assign to individual alleles. Broadly in line with IMGT annotations, most TCR beta V segments showed up in productive rearrangements about 90% or about 30% of the time in an earlier analysis of under 700 of the donors. A later analysis found that most CMV-associated TCR beta chains appeared HLA-restricted, with HLA associations seemingly driven largely by CMV exposure. A further reported finding was that TCR beta sequences accurately predicted the HLA-A and HLA-B alleles for most subjects in the first cohort. HLA typing was unavailable for some donors at each locus, so association tests used only the typed subset. A cluster of highly shared sequence variants was judged likely to be a technical artifact of the sequencing pipeline. V-gene and J-gene trimming of TCR beta chains was associated with a missense DCLRE1C variant in a later genetic analysis, and the association was replicated in an independent cohort. The only immune exposure information available for the cohort was CMV serostatus.

The receptor comes from a woman between 70 and 85 years old in good health and CMV-seropositive. Sequencing was done on a sample of PBMCs. The chain was built from TRBV5-1 and TRBJ1-1; 7 bases in between match TRBD1. The sequenced DNA: TGCGCCAGCAGGACAGGGACATTGAACACTGAAGCTTTCTTT. Its protein reads: CASRTGTLNTEAFF.